The 18 T cell receptor beta chains given below trace back to one sample, sequenced in a study of response to subunit inactivated influenza vaccine. From the RT-PCR reads, TCRdb called clonotypes with MiXCR, one entry per CDR3 protein. Seen here are more than 700,000 distinct CDR3 sequences, over 20% observed once, and the top ten hold roughly 10%. The specimen was PBMCs from blood, collected more than 4 days after vaccination. The receptors derive from a man aged 45-65 years who received an inactivated influenza vaccine.

This clonotype was seen more than once but under ten times. This chain connects TRBV29-1 to TRBJ2-3; D is perhaps TRBD2 (6 bases). Trimming removed 3 bases at V and 0 bases at J, with 10 bases between. Germline loops: CDR1 SQVTM, CDR2 ANQGSEA. The CDR3 runs 14 residues. The CDR3 bases are TGCAGCGTTGATGAGGGGACTAGCACAGATACGCAGTATTTT. It specifies CSVDEGTSTDTQYF.

In this sample, this clonotype turned up a few times. The rearrangement links TRBV6-4 to TRBJ2-3; the D gene is possibly TRBD2 (7 bases). Trimming took 3 bases from V and 1 from J, leaving 14 bases between them. CDR3 size: 16 residues. Germline V gene data show CDR1 as MRHNA and CDR2 as SNTAGT. CDR3 nucleotide sequence: TGTGCCAGCAGTGATTTGGCGGGGGCCCGCACAGATACGCAGTATTTT. Its translation is CASSDLAGARTDTQYF.

Only a few counts were recorded for this clonotype. The DNA of the CDR3 is TGTGCCAGCAGTTTAAGGGGGACTAGCGGGGGCAATGAGCAGTTCTTC. This codes for CASSLRGTSGGNEQFF. This sequence joins TRBV27 and TRBJ2-1; TRBD2 matches 14 bases. The V gene's germline CDR1 is MNHEY and CDR2 SMNVEV (reference sequence). This CDR3 has 16 amino acids. V shed 2 bases and J 6 bases; nucleotides not matched to a gene: 3.

This clonotype was observed a few times. J is TRBJ1-5 and V is TRBV9; D gene uncertain. Germline CDR1 and CDR2: SGDLS and YYNGEE. The V and J ends lost 0 bases and 6 bases respectively, with 10 bases between them. The CDR3 loop spans 14 amino acids. The CDR3 loop is CASSVGGSRQPQHF. The CDR3 DNA follows: TGTGCCAGCAGCGTAGGAGGCAGCCGTCAGCCCCAGCATTTT.

The chain has TRBV9 and TRBJ2-1; D is possibly TRBD2 (6 bases). Trimming took off 5 bases at V and 10 bases at J, with 10 bases between the two ends. Germline assignment: CDR1 SGDLS and CDR2 YYNGEE. The CDR3 loop spans 11 amino acids. The CDR3 DNA is TGTGCCAGCAGTGCTCGGGGGGAGCAGTTCTTC. Protein product: CASSARGEQFF. Looking up the rest from reference TRBV9 and TRBJ2-1 gives the full variable domain: DSGVTQTPKHLITATGQRVTLRCSPRSGDLSVYWYQQSLDQGLQFLIQYYNGEERAKGNILERFSAQQFPDLHSELNLSSLELGDSALYFCASSARGEQFFGPGTRLTVL.

V usage is TRBV10-3 and J usage is TRBJ2-3, with D possibly TRBD1 on 6 matching bases. The CDR3 runs 15 residues. CDR1 and CDR2 (germline): ENHRY, SYGVKD. V was trimmed by 3 bases and J by 5 bases, leaving 15 bases between them. The CDR3 region has the DNA TGTGCCATCAGTGACCCAACAGGGTCAGGAGATACGCAGTATTTT. As protein: CAISDPTGSGDTQYF.

In this sample, this clonotype turned up a few times. The chain is built from TRBV5-1 and TRBJ2-3; 9 bases match TRBD2. Germline loops: CDR1 SGHRS, CDR2 YFSETQ. V lost 2 bases and J lost 6; bases outside the gene matches: 7. The CDR3 contains 15 residues. This chain's CDR3 is CASSFRTSEGDTQYF. The CDR3 region has the DNA TGCGCCAGCAGCTTCCGGACTAGCGAGGGGGATACGCAGTATTTT. Together with reference TRBV5-1 and TRBJ2-3, the CDR3 gives the full variable domain: KAGVTQTPRYLIKTRGQQVTLSCSPISGHRSVSWYQQTPGQGLQFLFEYFSETQRNKGNFPGRFSGRQFSNSRSEMNVSTLELGDSALYLCASSFRTSEGDTQYFGPGTRLTVL.

V and J are TRBV10-2 and TRBJ2-5; 7 bases align to TRBD2. Germline CDR1 reads WSHSY; CDR2 reads SAAADI. This CDR3 region has 17 residues. V shed 5 bases and J 1 base; nucleotides not matched to a gene: 13. The DNA of the CDR3 is TGCGCCAGCAGTACCGATGGGACTATAACCTCCCAAGAGACCCAGTACTTC. Translating it yields CASSTDGTITSQETQYF.

This chain connects TRBV29-1 to TRBJ2-1; D ambiguous. The germline V gene has CDR1 SQVTM and CDR2 ANQGSEA. Trimming took 1 base from V and 6 from J, leaving 10 bases between them. The CDR3 covers 13 residues. CDR3 in DNA: TGCAGCGTTGAAGTAGGTAGGCGCAATGAGCAGTTCTTC. It yields the protein CSVEVGRRNEQFF.

CDR3 protein: CASSSIPPRQQETQYF. The CDR3 bases are TGTGCCAGCAGCTCAATTCCCCCCCGCCAGCAAGAGACCCAGTACTTC. V usage is TRBV5-5 and J usage is TRBJ2-5; no definite D call. The CDR3 runs to 16 residues. V was pared by 3 bases and J by 2 bases, with 17 bases between. Germline V gene data show CDR1 as SGHKS and CDR2 as YYEKEE (reference sequence).

The J gene is TRBJ1-1, the V gene TRBV20-1; tentative D call: TRBD1 (5 bases). The germline V gene encodes CDR1 DFQATT and CDR2 SNEGSKA (reference sequence). The length of the CDR3 is 14 residues. V lost 3 bases and J lost 0, with 11 bases in between. CDR3 residues: CSASRGGMNTEAFF. CDR3 DNA sequence: TGCAGTGCTAGCCGCGGGGGGATGAACACTGAAGCTTTCTTT.

The rearrangement joins TRBV4-1 to TRBJ2-7; 9 bases align to TRBD1. Germline V lookup: CDR1 MGHRA, CDR2 YSYEKL. The CDR3 sequence is 15 residues long. Trimming cost V 0 bases and J 4 bases; bases outside gene matches: 4. In nucleotides, the CDR3 is TGCGCCAGCAGCCAAGACGACAGGGGGGTGTACGAGCAGTACTTC. It translates to CASSQDDRGVYEQYF.

This clonotype was seen a few times. The CDR3 DNA is TGCGCCAGCAGCCCCGGACAGGGGGGATTCTCCTACAATGAGCAGTTCTTC. Translating it yields CASSPGQGGFSYNEQFF. This sequence joins TRBV5-1 and TRBJ2-1, with TRBD1 matching over 10 bases. CDR1 and CDR2 (germline): SGHRS, YFSETQ. The CDR3 consists of 17 residues. V shed 4 bases, J shed 0 bases, and the junction held 7 bases outside the gene matches.

The J gene is TRBJ2-1, the V gene TRBV7-9; 7 bases fit TRBD2. Germline lookup yields CDR1 SEHNR and CDR2 FQNEAQ (reference sequence). The ends lost 1 base at V and 8 bases at J; junction bases unmatched: 5. The CDR3 totals 14 residues. CDR3 region: CASSLEGLADEQFF. CDR3 DNA: TGTGCCAGCAGCTTAGAAGGGCTAGCGGATGAGCAGTTCTTC.

This clonotype was seen a few times. The genes are TRBV7-2 and TRBJ2-3; 7 bases align to TRBD2. The CDR3 length is 17 residues. CDR1 and CDR2 from the germline V gene are SGHTA and FQGNSA. V gave up 0 bases and J gave up 0 bases; unmatched junction bases: 6. CDR3 protein: CASSLALWGLSTDTQYF. Here the CDR3 DNA reads TGTGCCAGCAGCTTAGCATTGTGGGGACTAAGCACAGATACGCAGTATTTT.

On this clonotype itself: At one boundary the junction diverges from the germline segment, which might be a read error. The chain joins TRBV7-7 to TRBJ2-6, with D perhaps matching TRBD1 (6 bases). Germline assignment: CDR1 SSHAT and CDR2 FNYEAQ (reference sequence). This CDR3 has 18 residues. The CDR3 region is CASSSGDTKFSGANVLTF. The CDR3 nucleotides are TGTGCTAGCAGCTCAGGGGACACCAAATTCTCTGGGGCCAACGTCCTGACTTTC.

The CDR3 DNA reads as TGTGCCATCAGTGAAAGCCAGGGACTAGATACCTCCCGCAGTATCAATGAGCAGTTCTTC. Translation gives CAISESQGLDTSRSINEQFF. The chain carries TRBV10-3 and TRBJ2-1; 8 bases are shared with TRBD2. Trimming removed 3 bases from V and 6 bases from J; junction bases left unmatched: 22. This CDR3 has 20 amino acids. The germline V gene has CDR1 ENHRY and CDR2 SYGVKD.

The rearrangement uses TRBV7-9 and TRBJ2-7; D not certain. The CDR3 runs to 13 residues. Germline V gene lookup returns CDR1 SEHNR and CDR2 FQNEAQ (reference sequence). V was clipped by 1 base and J by 4 bases, with 8 bases between them. The DNA of the CDR3 is TGTGCCAGCAGCTTAGTGAACGAGTACGAGCAGTACTTC. This translates into CASSLVNEYEQYF. Using reference TRBV7-9 and TRBJ2-7 for the parts outside the CDR3, the full variable domain is DTGVSQNPRHKITKRGQNVTFRCDPISEHNRLYWYRQTLGQGPEFLTYFQNEAQLEKSRLLSDRFSAERPKGSFSTLEIQRTEQGDSAMYLCASSLVNEYEQYFGPGTRLTVT.